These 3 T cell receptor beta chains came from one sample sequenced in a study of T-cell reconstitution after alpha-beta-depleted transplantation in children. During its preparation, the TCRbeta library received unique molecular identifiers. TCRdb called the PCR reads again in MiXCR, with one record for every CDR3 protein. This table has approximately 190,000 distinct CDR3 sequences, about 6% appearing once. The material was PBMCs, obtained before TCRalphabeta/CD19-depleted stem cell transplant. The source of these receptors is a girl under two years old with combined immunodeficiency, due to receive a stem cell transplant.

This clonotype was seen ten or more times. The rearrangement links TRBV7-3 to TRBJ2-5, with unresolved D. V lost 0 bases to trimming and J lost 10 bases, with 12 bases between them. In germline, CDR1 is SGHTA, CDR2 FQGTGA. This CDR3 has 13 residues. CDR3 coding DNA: TGTGCCAGCAGCTTAACGCCGACCAAAGGCCAGTACTTC. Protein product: CASSLTPTKGQYF.

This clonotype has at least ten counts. The chain's CDR3 is CASSADLRPYNEQFF. The CDR3 nucleotides are TGTGCCAGCAGCGCAGACCTCAGGCCCTACAATGAGCAGTTCTTC. The V call is TRBV9, the J call TRBJ2-1; D is undetermined. The V and J ends lost 3 bases and 2 bases respectively, with 12 bases between them. The germline V gene has CDR1 SGDLS and CDR2 YYNGEE. The CDR3 covers 15 residues.

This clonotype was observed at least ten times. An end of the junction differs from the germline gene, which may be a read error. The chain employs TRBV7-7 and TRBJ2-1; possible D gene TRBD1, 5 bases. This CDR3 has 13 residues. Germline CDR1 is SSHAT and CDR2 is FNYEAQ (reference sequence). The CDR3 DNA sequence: TGTGCTAGCAGCCCCGTAGAAGGGGCGGAGCAGTTCTTC. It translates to CASSPVEGAEQFF.